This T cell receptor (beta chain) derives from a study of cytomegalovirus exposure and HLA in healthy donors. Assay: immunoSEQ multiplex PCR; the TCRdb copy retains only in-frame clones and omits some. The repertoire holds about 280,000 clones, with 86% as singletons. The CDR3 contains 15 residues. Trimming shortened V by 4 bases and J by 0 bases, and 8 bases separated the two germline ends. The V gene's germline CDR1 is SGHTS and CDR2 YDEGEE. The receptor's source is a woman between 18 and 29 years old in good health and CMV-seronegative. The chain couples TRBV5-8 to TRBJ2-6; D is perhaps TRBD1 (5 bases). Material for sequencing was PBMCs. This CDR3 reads CASSPQGSGANVLTF. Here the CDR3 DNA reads TGTGCCAGCAGCCCGCAGGGCTCTGGGGCCAACGTCCTGACTTTC.